This entry describes one T cell receptor (beta chain). The data belong to a study of technical replicates of blood from several donors. Sequencing was performed with immunoSEQ multiplex PCR; in TCRdb, only in-frame clones are kept and a portion is missing. The data show more than 80,000 clones, 96% seen once. CDR1 is MNHNY and CDR2 is SVGAGI in the germline V gene (reference sequence). The ends were cut back, 2 bases at V and 0 bases at J, with 8 bases in the middle. The CDR3 is made up of 15 amino acids. This TCR derives from a human donor in good health. The sample was T cells isolated from PBMCs. The V gene is TRBV6-6, the J gene TRBJ2-1, with a tentative D call TRBD2 (5 bases). CDR3 DNA sequence: TGTGCCAGCAGTTACGGGAGTCACTCCTACAATGAGCAGTTCTTC. Translated: CASSYGSHSYNEQFF.